A single sample is the source of the 5 T cell receptor beta chains below, sequenced in a study of regulatory T cells in long-lasting Graves disease. Both iRepertoire HTBI primers and Arm-PCR of CDR3 regions were used to build the TCR beta libraries. TCRdb redid the calling of the multiplex PCR reads with MiXCR, one entry per CDR3 protein. This sample has hundreds of thousands of distinct CDR3 sequences, with 13% found just once. The time point denotes: newly diagnosed GD, antithyroid drugs for less than 3 months. From PBMCs, RNA was extracted and then used to make the TCR library. This same sample was also part of a study on T cells in Graves' hyperthyroidism and ophthalmopathy.

The specimen was peripheral blood mononuclear cells (PBMCs), collected at new diagnosis, from a patient treated with antithyroid drugs. These receptors originate from a man aged 25-45 years with Graves disease.

Ten or more counts support this clonotype. CDR3 loop: CASRETGREGETQYF. The CDR3 nucleotides are TGTGCCAGCAGGGAGACAGGGAGAGAAGGAGAGACCCAGTACTTC. The gene calls are TRBV7-8 and TRBJ2-5; TRBD1 aligns across 7 bases. V gave up 6 bases and J gave up 4 bases; unmatched junction bases: 11. The CDR3 totals 15 residues. CDR1 and CDR2 (germline): SGHVS, FQNEAQ.

This clonotype was recorded many times. The V call is TRBV5-1, the J call TRBJ2-5; 9 nucleotides align to TRBD2. V shed 4 bases and J 5 bases; nucleotides not matched to a gene: 15. The length of the CDR3 is 17 residues. Germline assignment: CDR1 SGHRS and CDR2 YFSETQ. CDR3 bases: TGCGCCAGCAGCGCTGGACCAGCGGGAGGTTCGGTGGAGACCCAGTACTTC. As protein: CASSAGPAGGSVETQYF.

This clonotype has a handful of counts. The rearrangement links TRBV6-1 to TRBJ2-1; no definite D call. V was shortened by 4 bases and J by 8 bases, with 21 bases between the two germline ends. This CDR3 has 16 residues. Germline V gene lookup returns CDR1 MNHNS and CDR2 SASEGT. CDR3 DNA sequence: TGTGCCAGCAGTGCAAGAATAGACCGTCTCCAGGATGAGCAGTTCTTC. It translates to CASSARIDRLQDEQFF.

In its sample, this clonotype was seen many times. V and J are TRBV24-1 and TRBJ2-3; 9 bases line up with TRBD2. This CDR3 is built from 16 residues. The ends lost 4 bases at V and 6 bases at J; junction bases unmatched: 10. The germline gives CDR1 KGHDR, CDR2 SFDVKD. The CDR3: CATSEVTSGGGDTQYF. CDR3 DNA sequence: TGTGCCACCAGTGAGGTGACTAGCGGAGGAGGGGATACGCAGTATTTT.

This clonotype was observed many times. The chain uses TRBV24-1 and TRBJ2-7; 12 bases are a match to TRBD2. The CDR3 is made up of 15 amino acids. The trim removed 4 bases at V and 3 bases at J, leaving 3 bases unmatched. Germline loops: CDR1 KGHDR, CDR2 SFDVKD. CDR3 bases: TGTGCCACCAGTGACACGACTAGCGGGAGCTACGAGCAGTACTTC. Residues: CATSDTTSGSYEQYF.